The clone carrying this T cell receptor beta chain was seen a handful of times. Its antigen is undetermined. These data originate in a study of vaccination and CD4 T cells after COVID-19. Stated treatment: 10-day PBMC culture with coronavirus spike peptide pools or control peptides (ViraFEST assay). Replacement of half the medium with fresh IL-2 medium took place on days 3 and 7. Study-wide results and limits: The authors identified 304 of 307 vaccine-specific clones in convalescent patients as spike mono-reactive.

Scientists ran DNA taken from cultured CD4+ T cells through the Oncomine TCR Beta short-read assay for sequencing. From the PCR reads, TCRdb called clonotypes with MiXCR, one entry per CDR3 protein. The sample carries 14,000 to 15,000 distinct CDR3 sequences, roughly two fifths recorded once. CDR1 and CDR2 from the germline V gene are LNHNV and YYDKDF (reference sequence). The CDR3 has 15 residues. Trimming cost V 3 bases and J 0 bases, with 12 bases left between them. The sample consisted of CD4+ T cells from blood, cultured in vitro. The sequence came from a human donor who had recovered from COVID-19. The chain is built from TRBV15 and TRBJ2-7; D may be TRBD1 or TRBD2 (5 bases each). The CDR3 nucleotides are TGTGCCACCAGCAGGGAGGTAGGGGACTCCTACGAGCAGTACTTC. This codes for CATSREVGDSYEQYF.